This T cell receptor beta chain is drawn from a study of CXCR3-negative and CXCR3-positive naive CD8 T cells. General study points: Compared with CXCR3-negative naive cells, CXCR3-positive naive cells showed more hydrophobic TRB CDR3s.

Germline V gene lookup returns CDR1 SGHTA and CDR2 FQGTGA. CDR3 length: 15 amino acids. CD45RO-CCR7+CD27+CD95- defined naive CD8+ T cells. Turning to this clonotype: No antigen is known for it.

It was by 5' RACE with UMI labels that the TRB cDNA libraries were prepared. TCRdb re-analyzed the 5' RACE reads; it lists each CDR3 protein once, without DNA. This sample's table reports over 100,000 distinct CDR3 sequences. Material for sequencing was naive CXCR3- CD8+ T cells from blood. Documented subset: CD45RO-CCR7+CD27+CD95- naive CD8+ T cells lacking CXCR3 (TNR3-). The genes are TRBV7-3 and TRBJ2-7. This TCR derives from a human donor in good health. Some clones in this sample may be carry-over from other donors' samples. This chain's CDR3 is CASSLTAGNFYEQYF.